These 5 T cell receptor beta chains originate from one sample sequenced in a study of T cell changes during pregnancy in multiple sclerosis. The data were produced by immunoSEQ multiplex PCR, yet TCRdb's version contains in-frame clones alone and is incomplete. The repertoire holds approximately 51,000 clones, about 90% seen once, with around 0.56% in the top ten. The sample was CD4+ T cells from peripheral blood mononuclear cells, taken after pregnancy. These receptors all come from a female donor with multiple sclerosis, enrolled in a pregnancy study.

The gene calls are TRBV6-1 and TRBJ1-2; TRBD1 might be the D (6 bases). The CDR3 runs 13 residues. Per germline, CDR1 MNHNS and CDR2 SASEGT. Trimming removed 5 bases at V and 7 bases at J, with 14 bases between. The CDR3 region is CASSYGQGIGYTF. DNA for the CDR3: TGTGCCAGCAGTTATGGGCAGGGGATTGGCTACACCTTC.

The gene calls are TRBV28 and TRBJ2-1, with TRBD2 identical over 9 bases. The V gene's germline CDR1 is MDHEN and CDR2 SYDVKM. CDR3 size: 20 residues. V lost 4 bases and J lost 4; bases outside the gene matches: 20. The CDR3 loop is CASSSRIRLREGLKYNEQFF. CDR3 nucleotides: TGTGCCAGCAGTTCCCGAATCAGATTGCGGGAGGGCCTTAAGTACAATGAGCAGTTCTTC.

This chain uses TRBV5-1 with TRBJ2-2; 7 bases fit TRBD2. The CDR3 length is 15 residues. Germline values: CDR1 SGHRS, CDR2 YFSETQ. Germline trimming cut 4 bases from V and 7 bases from J; bases unmatched to any gene: 10. The CDR3 nucleotides are TGCGCCAGCAGCCCCGTCGGCGGGAGTATCGGGGAGCTGTTTTTT. Translation gives CASSPVGGSIGELFF.

The sample holds one count of this clone. The J gene is TRBJ2-1, the V gene TRBV2, with TRBD2 matching over 12 bases. Looked up from germline, CDR1 is SNHLY and CDR2 is FYNNEI. The CDR3 consists of 15 residues. The junction had 1 base not matched to a gene; V was cut back by 1 base and J by 6 bases. The CDR3 DNA reads as TGTGCCAGCAGTGAAGGACTAGCGGGAGTCAATGAGCAGTTCTTC. Amino acid sequence: CASSEGLAGVNEQFF.

V gene TRBV5-5 combines with J gene TRBJ2-1; TRBD2 agrees at 10 bases. This CDR3 is built from 15 residues. Germline V gene sequence: CDR1 SGHKS, CDR2 YYEKEE (reference sequence). V shed 0 bases and J 8 bases; nucleotides not matched to a gene: 5. The CDR3 sequence is CASSLVLAGVHEQFF. The CDR3 coding sequence is TGTGCCAGCAGCTTGGTTCTAGCGGGAGTCCATGAGCAGTTCTTC.